This T cell receptor beta chain emerged from a study of T cell responses to AZD1222 COVID-19 vaccine. Clones were sequenced by immunoSEQ multiplex PCR, and TCRdb holds only the in-frame ones, with some missing. Among tens of thousands of clones listed, approximately 90% were seen once. From germline, CDR1 is SGHNT and CDR2 YYREEE (reference sequence). The CDR3 contains 15 residues. V trimming: 0 bases; J trimming: 12 bases; junction bases outside the gene matches: 11. The chain joins TRBV5-4 to TRBJ1-2; 10 positions agree with TRBD1. The material was peripheral blood, obtained on day 0 of AZD1222 vaccination. The sequence was obtained from an adult in good health. CDR3 region: CASSLGRDRGEENTF. The CDR3 coding sequence is TGTGCCAGCAGCTTGGGGAGGGACAGGGGTGAGGAGAACACCTTC.